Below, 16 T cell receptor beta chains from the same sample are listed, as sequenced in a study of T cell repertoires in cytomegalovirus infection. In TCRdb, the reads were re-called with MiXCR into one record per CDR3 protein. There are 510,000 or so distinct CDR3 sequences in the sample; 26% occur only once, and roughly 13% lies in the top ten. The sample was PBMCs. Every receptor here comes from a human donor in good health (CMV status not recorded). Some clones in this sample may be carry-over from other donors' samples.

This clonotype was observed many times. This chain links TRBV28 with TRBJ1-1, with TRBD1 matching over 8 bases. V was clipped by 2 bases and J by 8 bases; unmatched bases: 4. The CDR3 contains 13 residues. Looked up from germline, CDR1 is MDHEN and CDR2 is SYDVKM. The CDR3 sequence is CASSLADRGEAFF. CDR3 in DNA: TGTGCCAGCAGTTTAGCCGACAGGGGAGAAGCTTTCTTT.

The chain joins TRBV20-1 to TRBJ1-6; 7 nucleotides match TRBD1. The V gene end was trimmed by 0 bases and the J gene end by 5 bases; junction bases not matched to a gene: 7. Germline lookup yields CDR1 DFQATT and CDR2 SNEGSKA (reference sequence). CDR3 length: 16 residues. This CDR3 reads CSARDERTGHNSPLHF. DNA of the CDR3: TGCAGTGCTAGAGATGAGAGGACAGGACATAATTCACCCCTCCACTTT.

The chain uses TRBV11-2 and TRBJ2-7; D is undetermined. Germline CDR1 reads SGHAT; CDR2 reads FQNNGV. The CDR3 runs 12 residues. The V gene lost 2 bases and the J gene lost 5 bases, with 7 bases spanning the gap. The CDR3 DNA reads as TGTGCCAGCAGCTTAAGTATCCACGAGCAGTACGTC. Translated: CASSLSIHEQYV.

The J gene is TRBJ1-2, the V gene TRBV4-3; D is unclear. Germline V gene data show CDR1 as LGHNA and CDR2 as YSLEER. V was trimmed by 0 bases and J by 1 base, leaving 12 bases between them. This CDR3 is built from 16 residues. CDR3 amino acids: CASSQDEQSVNYGYTF. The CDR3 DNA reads TGCGCCAGCAGCCAAGATGAACAGAGCGTTAACTATGGCTACACCTTC.

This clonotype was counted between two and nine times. The CDR3 loop is CASSLTKVRTSGIEGGEQYF. The CDR3 region has the DNA TGTGCCAGCAGCTTAACTAAGGTCCGGACTAGCGGGATTGAAGGGGGCGAGCAGTACTTC. The rearrangement uses TRBV7-9 and TRBJ2-7; 12 bases map to TRBD2. CDR3 size: 20 residues. The germline CDR1 and CDR2 sequences are SEHNR and FQNEAQ (reference sequence). Trimming took 2 bases from V and 6 from J; bases not matched to a gene: 20.

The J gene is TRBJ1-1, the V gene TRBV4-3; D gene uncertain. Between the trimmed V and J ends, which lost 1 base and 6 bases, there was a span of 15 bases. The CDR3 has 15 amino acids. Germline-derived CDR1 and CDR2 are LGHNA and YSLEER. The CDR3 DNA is TGCGCCAGCAGCCAAGGTATTCGCTACTCCTCTGAAGCTTTCTTT. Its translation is CASSQGIRYSSEAFF.

CDR3 region: CASSLSPTDTQYF. For the CDR3, the DNA is TGTGCCAGCAGCCTCTCTCCCACAGATACGCAGTATTTT. This chain uses TRBV9 with TRBJ2-3; D remains unclear. The CDR3 sequence is 13 residues long. Germline values: CDR1 SGDLS, CDR2 YYNGEE. The V and J ends lost 4 bases and 2 bases respectively, with 8 bases between them.

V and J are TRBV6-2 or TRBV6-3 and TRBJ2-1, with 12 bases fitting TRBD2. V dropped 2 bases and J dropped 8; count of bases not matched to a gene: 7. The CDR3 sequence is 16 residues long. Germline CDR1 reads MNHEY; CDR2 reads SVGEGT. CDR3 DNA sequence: TGTGCCAGCAGTTACCCCTCTAGCGGGAGGGCGTATGAGCAGTTCTTC. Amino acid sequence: CASSYPSSGRAYEQFF.

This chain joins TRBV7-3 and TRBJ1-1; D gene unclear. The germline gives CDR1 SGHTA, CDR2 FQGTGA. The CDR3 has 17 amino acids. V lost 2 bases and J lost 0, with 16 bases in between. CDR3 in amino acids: CASSLAATGPMNTEAFF. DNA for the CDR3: TGTGCCAGCAGCTTAGCGGCAACCGGGCCGATGAACACTGAAGCTTTCTTT.

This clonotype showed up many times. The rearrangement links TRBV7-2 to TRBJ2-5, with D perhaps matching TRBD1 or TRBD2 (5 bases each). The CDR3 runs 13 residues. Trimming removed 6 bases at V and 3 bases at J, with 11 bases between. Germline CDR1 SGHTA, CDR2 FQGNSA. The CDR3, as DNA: TGTGCCAGCAGACTCGGGGCAAAAGAGACCCAGTACTTC. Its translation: CASRLGAKETQYF.

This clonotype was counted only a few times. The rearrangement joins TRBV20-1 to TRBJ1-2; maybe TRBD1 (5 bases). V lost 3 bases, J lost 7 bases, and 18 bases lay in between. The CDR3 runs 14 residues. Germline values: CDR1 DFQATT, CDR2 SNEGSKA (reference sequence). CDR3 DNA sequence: TGCAGTGCTAGCCGGGCGGGACTAGATAGTGGCTACACCTTC. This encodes CSASRAGLDSGYTF.

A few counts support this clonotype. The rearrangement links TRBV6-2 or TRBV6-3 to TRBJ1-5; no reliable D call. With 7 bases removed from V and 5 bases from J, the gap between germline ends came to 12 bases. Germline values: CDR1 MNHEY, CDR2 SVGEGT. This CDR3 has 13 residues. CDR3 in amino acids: CASTLHPDQPQHF. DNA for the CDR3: TGTGCCAGCACCCTACATCCAGATCAGCCCCAGCATTTT.

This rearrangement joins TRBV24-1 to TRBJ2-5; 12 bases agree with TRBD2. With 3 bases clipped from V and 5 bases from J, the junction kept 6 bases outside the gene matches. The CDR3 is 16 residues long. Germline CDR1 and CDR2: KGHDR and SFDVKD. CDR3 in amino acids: CATSDPTSGSGETQYF. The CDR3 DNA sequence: TGTGCCACCAGTGATCCGACTAGCGGGAGTGGGGAGACCCAGTACTTC.

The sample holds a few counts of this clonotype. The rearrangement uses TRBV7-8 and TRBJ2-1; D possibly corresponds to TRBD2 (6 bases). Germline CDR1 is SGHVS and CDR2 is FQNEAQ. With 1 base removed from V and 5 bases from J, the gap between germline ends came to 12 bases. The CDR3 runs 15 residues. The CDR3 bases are TGTGCCAGCAGCTTAGGTTTAGCGGCCAACAATGAGCAGTTCTTC. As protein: CASSLGLAANNEQFF.

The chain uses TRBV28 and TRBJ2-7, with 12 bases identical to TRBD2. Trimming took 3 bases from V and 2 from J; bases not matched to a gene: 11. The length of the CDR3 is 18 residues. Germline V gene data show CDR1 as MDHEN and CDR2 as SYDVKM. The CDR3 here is CASSFIWTSGKEAYEQYV. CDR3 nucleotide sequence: TGTGCCAGCAGTTTCATCTGGACTAGCGGGAAGGAGGCCTACGAGCAGTACGTC.

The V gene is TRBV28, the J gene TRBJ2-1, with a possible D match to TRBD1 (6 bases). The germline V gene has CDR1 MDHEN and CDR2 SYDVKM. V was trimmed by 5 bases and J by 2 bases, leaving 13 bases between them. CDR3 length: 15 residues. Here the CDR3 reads CASSRLQGPYNEQFF. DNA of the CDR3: TGTGCCAGCAGTAGGCTCCAGGGGCCCTACAATGAGCAGTTCTTC. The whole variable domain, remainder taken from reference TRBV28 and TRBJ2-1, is DVKVTQSSRYLVKRTGEKVFLECVQDMDHENMFWYRQDPGLGLRLIYFSYDVKMKEKGDIPEGYSVSREKKERFSLILESASTNQTSMYLCASSRLQGPYNEQFFGPGTRLTVL.